The 9 T cell receptor beta chains presented below share a single source sample, sequenced in a study of Tregs in tolerant kidney transplant recipients. The repertoire was sequenced with immunoSEQ multiplex PCR; TCRdb's copy has only in-frame clones and lacks some. The data show about 44,000 clones, around 95% seen once. These receptors' antigens are unknown. The sample taken for sequencing was Tregs from blood cultured with allogeneic cells. These receptors were taken from a human donor in good health.

The rearrangement joins TRBV2 to TRBJ2-2, with 7 positions matching TRBD2. CDR1 SNHLY and CDR2 FYNNEI come from the germline V gene. The CDR3 runs 14 residues. Trimming cost V 5 bases and J 3 bases; bases outside gene matches: 3. CDR3 loop: CASSRTRHTGELFF. In DNA, the CDR3 is TGTGCCAGCAGTCGGACTAGACACACCGGGGAGCTGTTTTTT.

The J gene is TRBJ1-2, the V gene TRBV9; no clear D. Germline lookup yields CDR1 SGDLS and CDR2 YYNGEE. The CDR3 sequence is 12 residues long. V lost 4 bases and J lost 5, with 9 bases in between. Here the CDR3 reads CASSLQGYGYTF. CDR3 sequence (DNA): TGTGCCAGCAGCTTGCAAGGGTATGGCTACACCTTC.

This chain links TRBV7-8 with TRBJ1-6, with 9 nucleotides matching TRBD1. CDR1 and CDR2 (germline): SGHVS, FQNEAQ. This CDR3 region has 15 residues. V dropped 5 bases and J dropped 7; count of bases not matched to a gene: 6. This chain's CDR3 is CASSTEGTGNSPLHF. The CDR3 DNA is TGTGCCAGCAGCACCGAAGGGACAGGGAATTCACCCCTCCACTTT.

The rearrangement links TRBV9 to TRBJ2-2, with 7 bases aligning to TRBD1. V lost 3 bases to trimming and J lost 5 bases; unmatched junction nucleotides: 4. The CDR3 contains 14 residues. Germline loops: CDR1 SGDLS, CDR2 YYNGEE. Written as DNA, the CDR3 is TGTGCCAGCAGCGCACGCAGGGGGACCGGGGAGCTGTTTTTT. Translated: CASSARRGTGELFF.

The J gene is TRBJ2-1, the V gene TRBV9; D is unclear. The CDR3 contains 13 residues. Trimming shortened V by 0 bases and J by 6 bases, and 7 bases separated the two germline ends. Germline loops: CDR1 SGDLS, CDR2 YYNGEE. The CDR3 DNA is TGTGCCAGCAGCGTAGCTCTGGGCAATGAGCAGTTCTTC. Translated: CASSVALGNEQFF.

This chain uses TRBV25-1 with TRBJ2-3, with 13 bases aligning to TRBD2. V was clipped by 4 bases and J by 3 bases; unmatched bases: 4. The CDR3 is made up of 16 amino acids. The germline V gene encodes CDR1 MGHDK and CDR2 SYGVNS. CDR3 sequence reads: CASSVRTSGRTDTQYF. For the CDR3, the DNA is TGTGCCAGCAGTGTCAGGACTAGCGGGAGAACAGATACGCAGTATTTT.

The V and J genes are TRBV27 and TRBJ1-5; D is uncertain. V was trimmed by 6 bases and J by 4 bases, leaving 13 bases between them. This CDR3 is built from 14 residues. Germline-derived CDR1 and CDR2 are MNHEY and SMNVEV (reference sequence). CDR3 bases: TGTGCCAGCAGCTTTGGGATGGGAAATCAGCCCCAGCATTTT. Encoded protein: CASSFGMGNQPQHF.

This chain links TRBV19 with TRBJ2-3; possible D gene TRBD1, 6 bases. The CDR3 has 17 residues. Trimming cost V 8 bases and J 0 bases, with 21 bases left between them. The germline CDR1 and CDR2 sequences are LNHDA and SQIVND (reference sequence). The CDR3 reads CASSKSTGYSSTDTQYF. As DNA, the CDR3 is TGTGCCAGTTCAAAATCCACAGGGTACTCTAGCACAGATACGCAGTATTTT.

The chain uses TRBV5-1 and TRBJ2-5; the match to TRBD2 covers 9 bases. This CDR3 spans 15 amino acids. J lost 8 bases, V lost 3 bases, and 11 bases had no gene match. CDR1 is SGHRS, CDR2 YFSETQ, per germline. CDR3 coding DNA: TGCGCCAGCAGCTCGCGAGGACTAGCGAGAGATACCCAGTACTTC. Its protein is CASSSRGLARDTQYF. The full variable domain, in which reference TRBV5-1 and TRBJ2-5 provide the parts outside the CDR3, is KAGVTQTPRYLIKTRGQQVTLSCSPISGHRSVSWYQQTPGQGLQFLFEYFSETQRNKGNFPGRFSGRQFSNSRSEMNVSTLELGDSALYLCASSSRGLARDTQYFGPGTRLLVL.